This T cell receptor (beta chain) was documented in a study of T-cell memory formation after mild COVID-19 (dated by TCRdb to the early 2020s). With regard to the full study: Most TCR sequence clusters were specific to one of the two donors. Longitudinal TCRalpha and TCRbeta repertoire sequencing tracked T-cell clones expanding and contracting after mild COVID-19 in a couple of donors. The cohort comprised two young, previously healthy adult volunteers, one female and one male. What the authors observed across the whole study: Some responding clones were found in pre-infection memory, which suggests that pre-existing cross-reactive memory T cells took part in the SARS-CoV-2 response. Only a couple of mild cases were covered by the study, and larger cohorts that include severe cases with pre-infection samples were considered necessary. Contracting CD4+ clones appeared mostly in the CM and EM memory subsets, whereas CD8+ clones were enriched in EMRA. Whether the second-wave clones peaking on day 37 were SARS-CoV-2 specific was not confirmed. From day 15 to 85, contracting clones showed balanced CD4/CD8 phenotypes, whereas a second wave of clones that expanded from day 15 to 37 leaned towards CD4+.

Comment on this clonotype: The specificity of this receptor is unknown. Nothing much larger sits one base from this clone, and base qualities are not available.

Ficoll-Paque density gradient centrifugation was used to isolate PBMCs. The CDR3 runs 24 amino acids, cysteine and phenylalanine included. Only the CDR3 region is kept as DNA, spanning 72 bases read in frame from base 1. TCRdb names Illumina NovaSeq 6000 as the instrument used. cDNA libraries for TCRalpha and TCRbeta were prepared by 5'RACE using constant-segment primers, with sample barcodes and unique molecular identifiers added. RNA was extracted from every sample with Trizol reagent. Amplification of the libraries took two PCR steps, and the second step added a second sample barcode plus Illumina TruSeq adapters. Sequencing of libraries was performed on an Illumina NovaSeq with 2 x 150 bp paired-end reads. In the authors' own workflow: Demultiplexing of reads and collapsing into UMI-guided consensus sequences were performed with migec v1.2.7. Using mixcr v2.1.11, UMI consensuses were aligned to TRA and TRB V and J templates and then assembled into clonotypes. A clonotype was counted as expanded or contracted only when both edgeR and NoisET called the clonotype significant, with the noise models trained on biological replicates. For edgeR calls, the thresholds were a false discovery rate-adjusted p below 0.01 and a log2 fold-change of 1. As an exploratory analysis of dynamics, max-normalized trajectories of the 1000 most abundant clonotypes were examined by PCA with hierarchical clustering. Separately sequenced CD4+ and CD8+ repertoires were used to assign the CD4 or CD8 phenotype of responding clones. TCRdb applied fastp at Q25 and MiXCR to the public reads, then kept only in-frame beta chains. Every distinct CDR3 protein forms one entry, paired with its most common genes and DNA. The V and J calls and clone size are TCRdb's, not the authors'. In all, the sample holds about 170,000 distinct CDR3 sequences, and around 13% of those were seen once. Of the sample, about 3.3% falls within the top ten clones.

Rearrangement joined TRBV21-1 to TRBJ1-4; TRBD1, the table's D call, was not compared with the DNA. TRBV21-1 is labeled a pseudogene. This TCR came from a man between 18 and 29 years old who had mild COVID-19 (a few samples of this study predate the infection). The sample titles of this study are shuffled in the database, so cell type and time point are left out; the donor was told from shared clones. Sequencing used PBMCs or a T cell subset sorted from them (not recorded which). The nucleotides read TGTGCCAGCAGCATCTCCCCAGGGACAGGGACCCTTAGAGGAGCAACAGCGTCTAATGAAAAACTGTTTTTT. The translation is CASSISPGTGTLRGATASNEKLFF.